This T cell receptor beta chain was sequenced for a study of T cells after yellow fever vaccination. Study as a whole: Preparation of fractions with low cell numbers was performed using SMART-Seq v4 Ultra Low Input.

Generation of TCR cDNA used 5'RACE template switching (which added a universal primer site and UMIs). TCRdb re-called the 5' RACE reads through MiXCR, storing one row per CDR3 protein. Of about 210,000 distinct CDR3 sequences listed, roughly 6.8% are singletons. Trimming pared 9 bases from V and 6 bases from J, leaving 14 bases between. Germline-derived CDR1 and CDR2 are LNHDA and SQIVND (reference sequence). This CDR3 has 12 residues. This sequence originates from a man younger than 40 who received the YFV17D yellow fever vaccine. The chain combines TRBV19 with TRBJ1-1; D is unresolved. The sequenced sample was CD4+ T cells sorted from PBMCs, obtained on the day of the yellow fever booster vaccination. In DNA form, the CDR3 reads TGTGCCAGAAAAGACGGCGGCCCTGAAGCTTTCTTT. It is translated as CARKDGGPEAFF.